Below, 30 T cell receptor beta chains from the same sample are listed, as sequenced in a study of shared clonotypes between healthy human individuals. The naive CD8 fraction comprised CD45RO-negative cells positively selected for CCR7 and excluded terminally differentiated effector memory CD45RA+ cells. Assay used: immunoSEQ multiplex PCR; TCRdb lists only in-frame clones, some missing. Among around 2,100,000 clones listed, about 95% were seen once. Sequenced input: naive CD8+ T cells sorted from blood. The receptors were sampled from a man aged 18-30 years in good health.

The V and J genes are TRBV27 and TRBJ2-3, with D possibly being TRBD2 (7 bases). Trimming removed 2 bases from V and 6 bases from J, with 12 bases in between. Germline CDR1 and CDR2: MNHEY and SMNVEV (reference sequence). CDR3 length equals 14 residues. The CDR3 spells CASSLAGATDTQYF. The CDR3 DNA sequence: TGTGCCAGCAGTTTAGCGGGGGCGACTGATACGCAGTATTTT.

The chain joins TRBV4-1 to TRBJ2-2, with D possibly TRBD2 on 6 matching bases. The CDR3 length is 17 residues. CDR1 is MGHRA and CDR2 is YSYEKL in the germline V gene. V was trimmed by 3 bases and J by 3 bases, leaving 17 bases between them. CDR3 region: CASSQIPGTGHTGELFF. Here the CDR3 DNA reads TGCGCCAGCAGCCAGATTCCCGGGACTGGGCACACCGGGGAGCTGTTTTTT.

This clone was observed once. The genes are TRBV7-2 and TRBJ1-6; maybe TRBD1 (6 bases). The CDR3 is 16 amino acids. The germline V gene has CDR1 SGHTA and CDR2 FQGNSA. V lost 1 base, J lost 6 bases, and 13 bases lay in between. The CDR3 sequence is CASSLVYAGVNSPLHF. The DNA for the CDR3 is TGTGCCAGCAGCTTAGTTTACGCAGGGGTTAATTCACCCCTCCACTTT.

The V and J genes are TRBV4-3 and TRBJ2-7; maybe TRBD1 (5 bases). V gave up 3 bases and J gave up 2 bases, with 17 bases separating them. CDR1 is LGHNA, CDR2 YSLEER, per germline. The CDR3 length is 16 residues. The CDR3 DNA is TGCGCCAGCAGCCACGGAGTGGCAGGGTCTACCTACGAGCAGTACTTC. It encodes CASSHGVAGSTYEQYF.

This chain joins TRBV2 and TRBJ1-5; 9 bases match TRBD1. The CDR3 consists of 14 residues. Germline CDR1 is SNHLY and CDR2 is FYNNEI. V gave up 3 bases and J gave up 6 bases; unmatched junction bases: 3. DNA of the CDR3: TGTGCCAGCAGTGAGGACAGGGGAGTTCAGCCCCAGCATTTT. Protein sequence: CASSEDRGVQPQHF.

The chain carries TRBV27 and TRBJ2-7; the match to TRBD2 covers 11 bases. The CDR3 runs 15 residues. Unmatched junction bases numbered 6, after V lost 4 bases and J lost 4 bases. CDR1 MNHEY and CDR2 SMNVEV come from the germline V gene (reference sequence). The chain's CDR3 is CASSWASGRLYEQYF. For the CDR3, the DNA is TGTGCCAGCAGTTGGGCTAGCGGGAGGCTATACGAGCAGTACTTC.

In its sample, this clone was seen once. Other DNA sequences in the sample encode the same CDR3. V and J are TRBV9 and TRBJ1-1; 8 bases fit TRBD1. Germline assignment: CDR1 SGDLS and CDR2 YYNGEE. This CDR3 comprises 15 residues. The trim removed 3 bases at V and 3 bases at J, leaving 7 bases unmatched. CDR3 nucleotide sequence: TGTGCCAGCAGCGCTATCCAGGGGGCTGACACTGAAGCTTTCTTT. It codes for CASSAIQGADTEAFF.

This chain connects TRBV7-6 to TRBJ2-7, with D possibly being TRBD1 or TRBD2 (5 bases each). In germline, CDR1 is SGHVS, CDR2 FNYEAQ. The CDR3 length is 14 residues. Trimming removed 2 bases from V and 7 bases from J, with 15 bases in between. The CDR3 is CASSLLGPNLEQYF. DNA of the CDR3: TGTGCCAGCAGCTTACTGGGACCAAATCTGGAGCAGTACTTC.

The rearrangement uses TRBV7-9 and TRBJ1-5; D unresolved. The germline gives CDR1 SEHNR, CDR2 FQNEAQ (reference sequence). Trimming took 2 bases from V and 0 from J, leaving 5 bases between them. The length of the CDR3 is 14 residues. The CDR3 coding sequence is TGTGCCAGCAGCTTATCCGTTAGCAATCAGCCCCAGCATTTT. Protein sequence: CASSLSVSNQPQHF. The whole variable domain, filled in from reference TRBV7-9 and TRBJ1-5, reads DTGVSQNPRHKITKRGQNVTFRCDPISEHNRLYWYRQTLGQGPEFLTYFQNEAQLEKSRLLSDRFSAERPKGSFSTLEIQRTEQGDSAMYLCASSLSVSNQPQHFGDGTRLSIL.

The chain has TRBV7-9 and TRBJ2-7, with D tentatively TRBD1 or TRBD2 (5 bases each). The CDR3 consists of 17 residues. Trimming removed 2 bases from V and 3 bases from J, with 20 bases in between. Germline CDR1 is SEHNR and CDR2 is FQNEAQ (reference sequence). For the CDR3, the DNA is TGTGCCAGCAGCTTATTCCAGGGAGAGATGGGGTACTACGAGCAGTACTTC. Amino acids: CASSLFQGEMGYYEQYF. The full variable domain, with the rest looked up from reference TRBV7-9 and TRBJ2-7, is DTGVSQNPRHKITKRGQNVTFRCDPISEHNRLYWYRQTLGQGPEFLTYFQNEAQLEKSRLLSDRFSAERPKGSFSTLEIQRTEQGDSAMYLCASSLFQGEMGYYEQYFGPGTRLTVT.

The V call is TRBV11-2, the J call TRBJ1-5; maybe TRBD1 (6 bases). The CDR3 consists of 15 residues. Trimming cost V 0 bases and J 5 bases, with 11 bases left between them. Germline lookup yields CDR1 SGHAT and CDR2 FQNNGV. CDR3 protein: CASSLDPGVDQPQHF. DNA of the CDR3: TGTGCCAGCAGCTTAGATCCAGGGGTCGATCAGCCCCAGCATTTT.

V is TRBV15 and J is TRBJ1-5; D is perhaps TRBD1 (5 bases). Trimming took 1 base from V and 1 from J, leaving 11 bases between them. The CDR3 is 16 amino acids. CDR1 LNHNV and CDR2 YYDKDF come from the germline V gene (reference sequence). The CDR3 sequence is CATSRAREGSNQPQHF. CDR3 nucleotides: TGTGCCACCAGCAGAGCTCGGGAGGGGAGCAATCAGCCCCAGCATTTT.

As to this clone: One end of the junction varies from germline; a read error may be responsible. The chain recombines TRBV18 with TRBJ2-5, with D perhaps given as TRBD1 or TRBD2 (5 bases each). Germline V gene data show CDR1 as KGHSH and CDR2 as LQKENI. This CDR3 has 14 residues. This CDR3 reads CASSPPGTQETQYF. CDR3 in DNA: TGTGCCAGCTCCCCACCCGGGACCCAAGAGACCCAGTACTTC.

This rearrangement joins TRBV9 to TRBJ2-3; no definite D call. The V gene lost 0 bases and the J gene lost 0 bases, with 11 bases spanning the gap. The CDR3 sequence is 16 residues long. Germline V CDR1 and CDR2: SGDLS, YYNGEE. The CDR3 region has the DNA TGTGCCAGCAGCGTAGCGGGCGGAAGTAGCACAGATACGCAGTATTTT. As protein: CASSVAGGSSTDTQYF. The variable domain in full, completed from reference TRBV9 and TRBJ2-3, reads DSGVTQTPKHLITATGQRVTLRCSPRSGDLSVYWYQQSLDQGLQFLIQYYNGEERAKGNILERFSAQQFPDLHSELNLSSLELGDSALYFCASSVAGGSSTDTQYFGPGTRLTVL.

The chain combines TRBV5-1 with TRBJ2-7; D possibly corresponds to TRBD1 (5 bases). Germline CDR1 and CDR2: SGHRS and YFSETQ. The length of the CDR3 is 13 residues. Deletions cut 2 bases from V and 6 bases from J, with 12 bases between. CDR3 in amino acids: CASSLLQDREQYF. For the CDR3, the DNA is TGCGCCAGCAGCTTATTACAGGATCGCGAGCAGTACTTC.

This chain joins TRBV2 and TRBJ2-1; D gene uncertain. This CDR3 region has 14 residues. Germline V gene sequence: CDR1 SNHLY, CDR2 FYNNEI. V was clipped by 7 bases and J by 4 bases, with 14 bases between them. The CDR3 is CASNGQNFYNEQFF. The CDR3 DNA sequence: TGTGCCAGCAATGGGCAAAATTTTTACAATGAGCAGTTCTTC.

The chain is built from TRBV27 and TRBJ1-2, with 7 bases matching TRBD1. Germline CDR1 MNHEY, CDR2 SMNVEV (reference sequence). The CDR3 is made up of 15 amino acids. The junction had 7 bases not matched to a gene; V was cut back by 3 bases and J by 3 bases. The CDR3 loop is CASSFRPTGDYGYTF. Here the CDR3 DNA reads TGTGCCAGCAGTTTCCGACCAACAGGGGACTATGGCTACACCTTC.

CDR3 region: CASSLERGPSSYEQYF. For the CDR3, the DNA is TGTGCCAGCAGCTTAGAAAGGGGGCCGAGCTCCTACGAGCAGTACTTC. The chain has TRBV7-8 and TRBJ2-7, with TRBD1 matching 7 bases. In germline, CDR1 is SGHVS, CDR2 FQNEAQ. V lost 1 base and J lost 0; bases outside the gene matches: 6. This CDR3 contains 16 residues. Full variable domain (rest looked up from reference TRBV7-8 and TRBJ2-7): GAGVSQSPRYKVAKRGQDVALRCDPISGHVSLFWYQQALGQGPEFLTYFQNEAQLDKSGLPSDRFFAERPEGSVSTLKIQRTQQEDSAVYLCASSLERGPSSYEQYFGPGTRLTVT.

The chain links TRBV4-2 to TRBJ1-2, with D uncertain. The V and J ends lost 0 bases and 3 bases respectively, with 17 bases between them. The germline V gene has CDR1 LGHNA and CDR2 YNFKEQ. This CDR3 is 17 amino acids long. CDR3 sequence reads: CASSQESRVGMDYGYTF. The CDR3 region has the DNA TGTGCCAGCAGCCAAGAATCCCGGGTGGGTATGGACTATGGCTACACCTTC.

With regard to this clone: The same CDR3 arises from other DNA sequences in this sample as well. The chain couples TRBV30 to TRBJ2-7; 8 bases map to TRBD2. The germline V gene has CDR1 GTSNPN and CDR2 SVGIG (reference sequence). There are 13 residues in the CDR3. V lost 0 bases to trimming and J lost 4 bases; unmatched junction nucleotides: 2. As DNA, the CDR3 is TGTGCCTGGAGTGTAACGGGGGGGTACGAGCAGTACTTC. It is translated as CAWSVTGGYEQYF.

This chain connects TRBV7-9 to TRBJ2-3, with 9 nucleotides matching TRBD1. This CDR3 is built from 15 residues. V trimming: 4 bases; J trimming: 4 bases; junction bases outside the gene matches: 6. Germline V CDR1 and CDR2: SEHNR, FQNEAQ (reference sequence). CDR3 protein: CASSSQGAPADTQYF. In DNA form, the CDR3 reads TGTGCCAGCAGCTCACAGGGGGCCCCCGCAGATACGCAGTATTTT. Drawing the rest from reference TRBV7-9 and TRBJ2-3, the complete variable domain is DTGVSQNPRHKITKRGQNVTFRCDPISEHNRLYWYRQTLGQGPEFLTYFQNEAQLEKSRLLSDRFSAERPKGSFSTLEIQRTEQGDSAMYLCASSSQGAPADTQYFGPGTRLTVL.

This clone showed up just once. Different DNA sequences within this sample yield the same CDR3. The CDR3, as DNA: TGTGCCAGCAGCTTGGCAGGCGGGGAGCTGTTTTTT. It is translated as CASSLAGGELFF. The chain uses TRBV5-4 and TRBJ2-2, with unresolved D. From germline, CDR1 is SGHNT and CDR2 YYREEE (reference sequence). The CDR3 spans 12 residues. V lost 0 bases and J 7 bases, leaving 4 bases between the germline ends.

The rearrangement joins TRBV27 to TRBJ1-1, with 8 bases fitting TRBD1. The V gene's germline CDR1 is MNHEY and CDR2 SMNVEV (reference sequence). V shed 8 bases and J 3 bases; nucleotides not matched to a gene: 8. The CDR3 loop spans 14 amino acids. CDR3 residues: CASGQGGYYTEAFF. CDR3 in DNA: TGTGCCAGCGGACAGGGAGGGTACTACACTGAAGCTTTCTTT.

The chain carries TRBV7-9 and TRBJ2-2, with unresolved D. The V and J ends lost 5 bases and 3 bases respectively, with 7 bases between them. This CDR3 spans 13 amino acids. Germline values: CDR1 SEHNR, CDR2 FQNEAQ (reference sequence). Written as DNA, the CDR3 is TGTGCCAGCAGCCCAGTAGACACCGGGGAGCTGTTTTTT. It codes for CASSPVDTGELFF.

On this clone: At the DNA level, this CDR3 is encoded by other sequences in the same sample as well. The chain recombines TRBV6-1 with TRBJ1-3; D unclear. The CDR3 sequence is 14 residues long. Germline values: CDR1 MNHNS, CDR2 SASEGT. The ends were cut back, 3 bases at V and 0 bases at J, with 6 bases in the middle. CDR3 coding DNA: TGTGCCAGCAGTGATGTTGGCTCTGGAAACACCATATATTTT. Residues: CASSDVGSGNTIYF.

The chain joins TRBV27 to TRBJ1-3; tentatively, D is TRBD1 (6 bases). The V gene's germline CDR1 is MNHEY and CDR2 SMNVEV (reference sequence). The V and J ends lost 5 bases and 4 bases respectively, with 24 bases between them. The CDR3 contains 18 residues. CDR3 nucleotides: TGTGCCAGCAGTCCCAATTTAATGGGGGCTATGGTCGGAAACACCATATATTTT. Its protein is CASSPNLMGAMVGNTIYF.

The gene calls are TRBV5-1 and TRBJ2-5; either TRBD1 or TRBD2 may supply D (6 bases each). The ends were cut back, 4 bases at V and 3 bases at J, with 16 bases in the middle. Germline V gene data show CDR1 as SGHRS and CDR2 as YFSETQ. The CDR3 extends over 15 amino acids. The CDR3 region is CASSDRDTGEETQYF. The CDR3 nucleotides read TGCGCCAGCAGCGATCGGGACACGGGAGAAGAGACCCAGTACTTC.

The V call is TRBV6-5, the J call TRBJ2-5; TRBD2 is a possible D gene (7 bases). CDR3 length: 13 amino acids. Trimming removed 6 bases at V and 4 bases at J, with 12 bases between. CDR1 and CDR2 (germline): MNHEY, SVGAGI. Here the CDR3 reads CASREGGAETQYF. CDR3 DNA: TGTGCCAGCAGGGAAGGGGGGGCAGAGACCCAGTACTTC.

The CDR3 here is CASSQASGTGGSYEQYF. The CDR3, as DNA: TGTGCCAGCAGCCAGGCTAGTGGAACAGGGGGCTCCTACGAGCAGTACTTC. V and J are TRBV14 and TRBJ2-7, with 8 bases that match TRBD1. The CDR3 consists of 17 residues. Germline trimming cut 3 bases from V and 0 bases from J; bases unmatched to any gene: 10. Germline CDR1 is SGHDN and CDR2 is FVKESK.

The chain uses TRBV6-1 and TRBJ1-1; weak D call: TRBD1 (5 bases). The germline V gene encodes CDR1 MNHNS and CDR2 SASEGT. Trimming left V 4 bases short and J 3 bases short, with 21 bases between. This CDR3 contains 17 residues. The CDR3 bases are TGTGCCAGCAGTGTAAGTGACGGGGGGATTGGGGACACTGAAGCTTTCTTT. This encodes CASSVSDGGIGDTEAFF.